These 13 T cell receptor beta chains originate from one sample sequenced in a study of tumor and adjacent non-tumor tissue in lung cancer (dated by TCRdb to the late 2010s). Bulk unsorted tissue served as the source for RNA extraction, and RNA quality was assessed using a NanoDrop ND-1000 and an Agilent 2100. Normal lung samples were distant non-tumor tissue taken more than 3 cm from the tumor edge. Library prep was done by multiplex PCR. The listed sequencing device is Illumina HiSeq 2500. TCRbeta libraries were constructed through three rounds of nested PCR with primers (Table S4) according to protocols adapted from ARM-PCR. TCRdb trimmed the raw reads at Q25, called clones with MiXCR and kept productive beta chains. Each record represents a unique CDR3 protein, reported with the most common genes and DNA among its rows. A total of 90,000 to 120,000 distinct CDR3 sequences appear in this sample, more than 55% of them only once. The ten largest clones take up 15% to 20% of the sample.

Sequencing was done on a sample of distant non-tumor lung tissue. These TCRs come from a man aged 30 to 39 with non-small cell lung cancer.

This clonotype was counted many times. V usage is TRBV20-1 and J usage is TRBJ2-7; D might be TRBD1 (5 bases). CDR3 length equals 12 residues. Germline V gene lookup returns CDR1 DFQATT and CDR2 SNEGSKA (reference sequence). Trimming cost V 6 bases and J 0 bases, with 9 bases left between them. The CDR3 protein is CSAETDSYEQYF. CDR3 DNA: TGCAGTGCCGAGACAGACTCCTACGAGCAGTACTTC.

The chain joins TRBV20-1 to TRBJ2-3; D is undetermined. The DNA matches TRBJ1-5 better at its end, which makes the J call doubtful. The CDR3 has 14 residues. Per the germline V gene, CDR1 is DFQATT and CDR2 is SNEGSKA (reference sequence). The DNA for the CDR3 is TGCAGTGCTAGAGATTGGGCGGTTCAAGATACACAGCATTTT. Protein product: CSARDWAVQDTQHF.

The V gene is TRBV6-5, the J gene TRBJ1-2; no definite D call. Trimming stripped 8 bases from V and 8 bases from J, with 9 bases between. This CDR3 spans 10 amino acids. Germline V gene data show CDR1 as MNHEY and CDR2 as SVGAGI. CDR3: CASDPNGYTF. The CDR3 DNA sequence: TGTGCCAGCGACCCCAACGGCTACACCTTC.

Regarding this clonotype: This may arise from a read error, as a much more abundant clone is one base away. The V and J genes are TRBV12-3 or TRBV12-4 and TRBJ2-1, with a possible D match to TRBD2 (7 bases). The CDR3 loop spans 16 amino acids. As DNA, the CDR3 is TGTGCCACCAGTTTGGAGGGGGGGAGCTCCTACAATGAGCAGTTCTTC. Translating it yields CATSLEGGSSYNEQFF.

This clonotype was recorded a few times. One end of the junction fails to match germline, which may point to a read error. This CDR3 reads CASSGLVGGYEQYF. For the CDR3, the DNA is TGTGCCAGTAGTGGACTAGTGGGAGGCTACGAGCAGTACTTC. The chain joins TRBV6-1 to TRBJ2-7; 7 bases fit TRBD2. CDR1 and CDR2 from the germline V gene are MNHNS and SASEGT. The CDR3 loop spans 14 amino acids.

This clonotype appeared a few times. This sequence may be a read error, since a much larger clone differs from it by one base. The chain uses TRBV20-1 and TRBJ2-2; 7 bases fit TRBD1. Per germline, CDR1 DFQATT and CDR2 SNEGSKA (reference sequence). This CDR3 region has 14 residues. Trimming took 8 bases from V and 0 from J; bases not matched to a gene: 6. CDR3 residues: CSTWDSANTGELFF. DNA of the CDR3: TGCAGTACTTGGGACAGCGCGAACACCGGGGAGCTGTTTTTT.

As regards this clonotype: Compared with germline, one end of the junction differs, possibly owing to a read error. This rearrangement joins TRBV4-1 to TRBJ2-3, with D tentatively TRBD2 (5 bases). Germline V lookup: CDR1 MGHRA, CDR2 YSYEKL. There are 17 residues in the CDR3. CDR3: CASSQDGISGSTDTQYF. In nucleotides, the CDR3 is TGCGCCAGCAGCCAAGATGGAATATCGGGGAGCACAGATACGCAGTATTTC.

Of note for this clonotype: A much larger clone differs by one base, so this may be a read error. This chain connects TRBV5-4 to TRBJ2-3; D is unclear. This CDR3 spans 13 amino acids. The V and J ends lost 7 bases and 6 bases respectively, with 15 bases between them. Germline assignment: CDR1 SGHNT and CDR2 YYREEE (reference sequence). The chain's CDR3 is CASGSLIGDTQYF. The CDR3, as DNA: TGTGCCAGCGGCTCTCTCATTGGGGATACGCAGTATTTT.

As for this clonotype: This may stem from a read error, because a much larger clone lies one nucleotide away. This CDR3 is missing its conserved last phenylalanine or tryptophan, likely due to a read error. This chain connects TRBV5-4 to TRBJ2-7; no reliable D call. Germline CDR1 SGHNT, CDR2 YYREEE (reference sequence). The CDR3 sequence is 13 residues long. Trimming took off 3 bases at V and 0 bases at J, with 7 bases between the two ends. The CDR3 sequence is CASSSASSYEQYI. CDR3 DNA: TGTGCCAGCAGCTCCGCCAGCTCCTACGAGCAGTACATC.

The chain combines TRBV7-2 with TRBJ2-1; D not resolved. Germline V gene lookup returns CDR1 SGHTA and CDR2 FQGNSA. The CDR3 spans 14 residues. Trimming left V 6 bases short and J 8 bases short, with 17 bases between. CDR3 protein: CASSRCGSNDEQFF. As DNA, the CDR3 is TGTGCCAGCAGTCGGTGTGGGTCCAACGATGAGCAGTTCTTC.

This clonotype has more than one count but fewer than ten. The V gene is TRBV12-3 or TRBV12-4, the J gene TRBJ1-1, with D unresolved. The germline V and J ends were trimmed by 5 bases and 1 base, with 8 bases remaining between them. The CDR3 has 13 residues. DNA for the CDR3: TGTGCCAGCAGTCCGGGCTCGAACACTGAAGCTTTCTTT. The encoded protein is CASSPGSNTEAFF.

Comments on this clonotype: A much larger clone differs from this one at a single base, so this may be a read error. For the CDR3, the DNA is TGCGCCAGCAGCCGGTCGCGGGTGGGGGATGGGGACTATGGCTACACCTTC. Translated: CASSRSRVGDGDYGYTF. The rearrangement uses TRBV4-1 and TRBJ1-2, with D possibly matching TRBD1 (5 bases). CDR3 length: 17 amino acids. Looked up from germline, CDR1 is MGHRA and CDR2 is YSYEKL. Trimming removed 4 bases at V and 3 bases at J, with 21 bases between.

With regard to this clonotype: This likely comes from a read error, as the CDR3 has no conserved phenylalanine or tryptophan at its end. This chain links TRBV6-6 with TRBJ2-3; the D gene is possibly TRBD2 (6 bases). CDR1 is MNHNY, CDR2 SVGAGI, per germline (reference sequence). V was trimmed by 0 bases and J by 5 bases, leaving 9 bases between them. There are 14 residues in the CDR3. The CDR3 DNA follows: TGTGCCAGCAGTTACTCGGGGGGATTAGATACGCAGTATTCT. Its protein is CASSYSGGLDTQYS.